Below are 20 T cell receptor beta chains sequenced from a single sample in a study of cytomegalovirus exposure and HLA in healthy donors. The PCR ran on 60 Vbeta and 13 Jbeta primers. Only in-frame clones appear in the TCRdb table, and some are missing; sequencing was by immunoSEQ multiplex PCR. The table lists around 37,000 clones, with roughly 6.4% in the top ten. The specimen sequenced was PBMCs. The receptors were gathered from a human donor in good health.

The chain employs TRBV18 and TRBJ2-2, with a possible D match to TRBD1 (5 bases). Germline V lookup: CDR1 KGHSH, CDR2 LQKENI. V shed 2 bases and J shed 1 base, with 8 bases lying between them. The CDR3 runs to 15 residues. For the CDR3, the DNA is TGTGCCAGCTCACCAGACAGTCTGAACACCGGGGAGCTGTTTTTT. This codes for CASSPDSLNTGELFF.

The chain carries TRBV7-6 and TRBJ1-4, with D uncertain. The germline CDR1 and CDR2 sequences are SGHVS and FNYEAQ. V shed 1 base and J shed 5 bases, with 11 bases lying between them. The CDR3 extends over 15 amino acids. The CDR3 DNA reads TGTGCCAGCAGCTTAGGCGGGGTCTCAAATGAAAAACTGTTTTTT. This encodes CASSLGGVSNEKLFF.

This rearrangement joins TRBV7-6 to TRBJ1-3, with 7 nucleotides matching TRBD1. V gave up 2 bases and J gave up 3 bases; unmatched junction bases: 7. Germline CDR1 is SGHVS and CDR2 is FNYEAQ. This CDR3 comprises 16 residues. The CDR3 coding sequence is TGTGCCAGCAGCTTATCGGCAGGGGGTAGTGGAAACACCATATATTTT. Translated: CASSLSAGGSGNTIYF.

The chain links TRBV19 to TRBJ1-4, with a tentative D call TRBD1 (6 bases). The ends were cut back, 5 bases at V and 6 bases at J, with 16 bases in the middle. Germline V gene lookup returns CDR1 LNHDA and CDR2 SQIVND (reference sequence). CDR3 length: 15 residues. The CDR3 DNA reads TGTGCCAGTAGTGGTACAAATTCAGGGGATGAAAAACTGTTTTTT. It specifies CASSGTNSGDEKLFF.

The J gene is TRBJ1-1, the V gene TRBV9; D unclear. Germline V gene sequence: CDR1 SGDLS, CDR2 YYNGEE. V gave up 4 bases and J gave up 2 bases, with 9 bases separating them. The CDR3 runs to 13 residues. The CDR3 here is CASSPLLNTEAFF. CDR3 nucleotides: TGTGCCAGCAGCCCCCTCCTAAACACTGAAGCTTTCTTT.

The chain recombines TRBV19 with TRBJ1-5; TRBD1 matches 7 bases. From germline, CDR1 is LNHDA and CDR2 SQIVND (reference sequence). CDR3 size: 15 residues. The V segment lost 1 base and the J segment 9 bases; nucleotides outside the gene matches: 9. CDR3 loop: CASSIAETGPRPQHF. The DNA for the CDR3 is TGTGCCAGTAGTATAGCTGAGACAGGGCCTCGGCCCCAGCATTTT. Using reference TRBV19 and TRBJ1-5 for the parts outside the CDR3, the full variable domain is DGGITQSPKYLFRKEGQNVTLSCEQNLNHDAMYWYRQDPGQGLRLIYYSQIVNDFQKGDIAEGYSVSREKKESFPLTVTSAQKNPTAFYLCASSIAETGPRPQHFGDGTRLSIL.

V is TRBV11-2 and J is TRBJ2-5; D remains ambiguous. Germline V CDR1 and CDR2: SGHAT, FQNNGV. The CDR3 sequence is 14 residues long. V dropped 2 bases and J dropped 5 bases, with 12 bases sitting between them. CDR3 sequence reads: CASSLLTEKETQYF. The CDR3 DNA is TGTGCCAGCAGCTTACTAACAGAGAAGGAGACCCAGTACTTC.

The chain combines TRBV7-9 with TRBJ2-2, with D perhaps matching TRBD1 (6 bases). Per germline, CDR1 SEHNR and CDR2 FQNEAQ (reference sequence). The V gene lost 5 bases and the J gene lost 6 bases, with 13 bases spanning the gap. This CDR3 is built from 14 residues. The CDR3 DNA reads TGTGCCAGCAGCAACAGGGTTTTCGCCGGGGAGCTGTTTTTT. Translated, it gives CASSNRVFAGELFF.

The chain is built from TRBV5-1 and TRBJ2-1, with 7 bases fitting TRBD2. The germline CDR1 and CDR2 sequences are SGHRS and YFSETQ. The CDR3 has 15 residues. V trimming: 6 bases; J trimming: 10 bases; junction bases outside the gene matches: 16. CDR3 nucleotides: TGCGCCAGCACACTGTCTGGTCTGAAAGCGGGAGAGCAGTTCTTC. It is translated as CASTLSGLKAGEQFF.

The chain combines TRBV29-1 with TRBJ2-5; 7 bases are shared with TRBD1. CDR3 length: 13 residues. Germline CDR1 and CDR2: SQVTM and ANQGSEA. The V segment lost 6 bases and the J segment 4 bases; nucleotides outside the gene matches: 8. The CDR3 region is CSVDPTGVETQYF. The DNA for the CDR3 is TGCAGCGTCGACCCCACAGGGGTAGAGACCCAGTACTTC.

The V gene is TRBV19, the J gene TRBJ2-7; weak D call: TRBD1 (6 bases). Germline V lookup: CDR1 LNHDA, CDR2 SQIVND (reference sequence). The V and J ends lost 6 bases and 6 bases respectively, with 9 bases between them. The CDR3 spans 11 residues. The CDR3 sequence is CASRTGTEQYF. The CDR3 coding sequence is TGTGCCAGTAGAACAGGGACCGAGCAGTACTTC.

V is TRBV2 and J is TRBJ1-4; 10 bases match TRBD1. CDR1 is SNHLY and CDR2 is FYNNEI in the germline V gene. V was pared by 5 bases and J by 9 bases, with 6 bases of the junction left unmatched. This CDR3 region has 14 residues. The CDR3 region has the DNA TGTGCCAGCAGTTCCCGGGACAGGGGACAAAAACTGTTTTTT. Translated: CASSSRDRGQKLFF.

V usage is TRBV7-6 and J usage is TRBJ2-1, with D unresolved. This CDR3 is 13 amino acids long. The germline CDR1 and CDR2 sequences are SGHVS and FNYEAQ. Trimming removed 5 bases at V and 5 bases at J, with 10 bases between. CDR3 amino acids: CASSHSEDNEQFF. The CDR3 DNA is TGTGCCAGCAGCCACTCTGAGGACAATGAGCAGTTCTTC.

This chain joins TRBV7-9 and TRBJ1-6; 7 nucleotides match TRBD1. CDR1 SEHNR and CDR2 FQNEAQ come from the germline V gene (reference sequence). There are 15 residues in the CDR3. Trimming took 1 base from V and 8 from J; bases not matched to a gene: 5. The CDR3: CASSLGDRVDSPLHF. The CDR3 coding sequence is TGTGCCAGCAGCTTAGGAGACAGGGTAGATTCACCCCTCCACTTT.

CDR3 loop: CAWTRGETVAFF. The DNA for the CDR3 is TGTGCCTGGACCCGCGGGGAGACAGTTGCTTTCTTT. V gene TRBV30 combines with J gene TRBJ1-1; tentatively, D is TRBD1 (5 bases). Trimming removed 4 bases from V and 11 bases from J, with 17 bases in between. This CDR3 region has 12 residues. Germline V gives CDR1 GTSNPN, CDR2 SVGIG (reference sequence).

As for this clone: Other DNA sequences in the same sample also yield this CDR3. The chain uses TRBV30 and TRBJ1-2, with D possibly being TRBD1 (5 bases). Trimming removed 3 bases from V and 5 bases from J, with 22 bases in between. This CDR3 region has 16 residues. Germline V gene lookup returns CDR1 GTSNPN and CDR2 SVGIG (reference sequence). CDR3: CAWSPQTVIEGYGYTF. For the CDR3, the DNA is TGTGCCTGGAGCCCTCAGACAGTCATCGAAGGTTATGGCTACACCTTC.

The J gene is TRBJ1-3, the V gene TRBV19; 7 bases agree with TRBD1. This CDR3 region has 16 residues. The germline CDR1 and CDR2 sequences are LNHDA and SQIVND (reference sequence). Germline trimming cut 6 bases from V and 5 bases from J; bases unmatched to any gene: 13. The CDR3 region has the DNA TGTGCCAGTAGCGACACTACAGGGGATTGGAGAAACACCATATATTTT. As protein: CASSDTTGDWRNTIYF.

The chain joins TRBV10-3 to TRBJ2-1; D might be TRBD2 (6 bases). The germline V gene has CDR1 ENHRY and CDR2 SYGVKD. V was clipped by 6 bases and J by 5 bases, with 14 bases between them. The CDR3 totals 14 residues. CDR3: CAIRPGGGDNEQFF. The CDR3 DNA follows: TGTGCCATCAGACCCGGGGGTGGAGACAATGAGCAGTTCTTC.

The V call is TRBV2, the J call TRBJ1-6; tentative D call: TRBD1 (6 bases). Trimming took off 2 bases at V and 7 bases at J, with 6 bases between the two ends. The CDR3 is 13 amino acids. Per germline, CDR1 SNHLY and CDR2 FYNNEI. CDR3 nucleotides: TGTGCCAGCAGTGAACAGGGGAATTCACCCCTCCACTTT. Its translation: CASSEQGNSPLHF.

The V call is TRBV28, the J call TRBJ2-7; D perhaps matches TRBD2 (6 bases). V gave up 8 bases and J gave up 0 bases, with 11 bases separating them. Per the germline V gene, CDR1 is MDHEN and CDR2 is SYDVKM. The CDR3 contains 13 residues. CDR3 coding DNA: TGTGCCAGCCGGGACTCGAGCTCCTACGAGCAGTACTTC. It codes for CASRDSSSYEQYF.